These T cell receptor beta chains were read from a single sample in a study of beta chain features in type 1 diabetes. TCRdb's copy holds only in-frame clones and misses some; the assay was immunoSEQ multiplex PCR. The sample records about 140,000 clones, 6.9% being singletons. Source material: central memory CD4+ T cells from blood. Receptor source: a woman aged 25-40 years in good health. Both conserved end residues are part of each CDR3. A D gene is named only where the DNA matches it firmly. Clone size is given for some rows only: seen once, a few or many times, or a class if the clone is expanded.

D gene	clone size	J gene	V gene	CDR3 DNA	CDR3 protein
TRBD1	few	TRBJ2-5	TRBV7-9	TGTGCCAGCAGCTTATTTGGACAGGGAGAGACCCAGTACTTC	CASSLFGQGETQYF
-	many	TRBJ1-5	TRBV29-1	TGCAGCGTGCTCCAGGGCGCAAATCAGCCCCAGCATTTT	CSVLQGANQPQHF
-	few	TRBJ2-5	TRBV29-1	TGCAGCGTTTCCGGGGGGACAGGAGAGACCCAGTACTTC	CSVSGGTGETQYF
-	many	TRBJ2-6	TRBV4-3	TGCGCCAGCAGACCGAACTTTGGGGCCAACGTCCTGACTTTC	CASRPNFGANVLTF
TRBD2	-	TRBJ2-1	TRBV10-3	TGTGCCATCAGTGGTTCAGGACTTTCGGCTAGCGGGAGGAATGAGCAGTTCTTC	CAISGSGLSASGRNEQFF
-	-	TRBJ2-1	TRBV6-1	TGTGCCAGCAGTGCAATTCCTCTTGGCGGACTCTCCTACAATGAGCAGTTCTTC	CASSAIPLGGLSYNEQFF
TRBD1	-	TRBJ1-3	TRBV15	TGTGCCACCTCCTGGGACAGGGCTGGAAACACCATATATTTT	CATSWDRAGNTIYF
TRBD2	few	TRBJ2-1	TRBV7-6	TGTGCCAGCAGCTCCAATACCCCAGGACTAGCAAGCAATGAGCAGTTCTTC	CASSSNTPGLASNEQFF
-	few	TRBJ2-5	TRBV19	TGTGCCAGTAGTCTCGGACACTTACAAGAGACCCAGTACTTC	CASSLGHLQETQYF
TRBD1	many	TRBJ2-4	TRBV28	TGTGCCAGCAGTCCCCAGGGGGCGGCAAACATTCAGTACTTC	CASSPQGAANIQYF
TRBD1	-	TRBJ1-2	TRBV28	TGTGCCAGCAGCCGACCGGACAGGTTAGATGGCTACACCTTC	CASSRPDRLDGYTF
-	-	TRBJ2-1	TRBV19	TGTGCCAGTAGTATTGCTAGCGTCGCAAGTGAGCAGTTCTTC	CASSIASVASEQFF
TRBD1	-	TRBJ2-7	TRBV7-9	TGTGCCAGCAGCTCAAGGACAGGGGGAGGGTACGAGCAGTACTTC	CASSSRTGGGYEQYF
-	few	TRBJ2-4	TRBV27	TGTGCCAGCAGTCCCCAAGGGGCGCGAACTGGGGTTCTAGCCAAAAACATTCAGTACTTC	CASSPQGARTGVLAKNIQYF
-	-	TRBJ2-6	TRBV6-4	TGTGCCAGCATTGTGGGGAGCTCTGGGGCCAACGTCCTGACTTTC	CASIVGSSGANVLTF
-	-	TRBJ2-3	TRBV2	TGTGCCAGCAGTGTCGGAGCGGCCCCAGGAAGGCAGTATTTT	CASSVGAAPGRQYF
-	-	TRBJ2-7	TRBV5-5	TGTGCCAGCAGCTTCAGGACCTACGAGCAGTACTTC	CASSFRTYEQYF
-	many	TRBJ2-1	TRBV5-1	TGCGCCAGCAGCTGGGGGCTCGAGAACAATGAGCAGTTCTTC	CASSWGLENNEQFF
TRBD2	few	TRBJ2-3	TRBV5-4	TGTGCCAGCAGCTCACCGACTAGCGGGATCACAGATACGCAGTATTTT	CASSSPTSGITDTQYF
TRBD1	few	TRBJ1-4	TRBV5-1	TGCGCCAGCAGCTTAGGGGGGACAGGCATAAATGAAAAACTGTTTTTT	CASSLGGTGINEKLFF
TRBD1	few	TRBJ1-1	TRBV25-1	TGTGCCAGCAGAAAGACAGGGAGGTCTGAAGCTTTCTTT	CASRKTGRSEAFF
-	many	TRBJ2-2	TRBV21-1	TGTGCCAGCAGCGGCACAGGGAAGGGACGCGGGGAGCTGTTTTTT	CASSGTGKGRGELFF
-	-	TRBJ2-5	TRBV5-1	TGCGCCAGCATTGGCGAAGGGGCCCTAGGAGAGACCCAGTACTTC	CASIGEGALGETQYF
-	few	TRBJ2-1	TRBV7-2	TGTGCCAGCAGCTTAGGGGGTAGCGAGTACAATGAGCAGTTCTTC	CASSLGGSEYNEQFF